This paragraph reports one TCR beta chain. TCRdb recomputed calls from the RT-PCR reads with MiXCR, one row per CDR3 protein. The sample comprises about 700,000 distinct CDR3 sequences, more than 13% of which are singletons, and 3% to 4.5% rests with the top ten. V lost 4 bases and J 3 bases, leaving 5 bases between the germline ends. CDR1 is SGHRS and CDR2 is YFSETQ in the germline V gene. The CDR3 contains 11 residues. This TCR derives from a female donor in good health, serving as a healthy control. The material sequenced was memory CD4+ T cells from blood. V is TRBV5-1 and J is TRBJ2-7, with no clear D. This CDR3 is CASSENYEQYF. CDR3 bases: TGCGCCAGCAGCGAAAACTACGAGCAGTACTTC.